This TCR beta chain was sequenced for a study of blood T cell repertoires in COVID-19. The wider study: The United States, Italy and Spain supplied acute and convalescent COVID-19 samples.

Assay: immunoSEQ multiplex PCR; the TCRdb copy retains only in-frame clones and omits some. The sample comprises 190,000 or so clones, more than 70% of which are singletons, and about 3% rests with the top ten. This CDR3 is 16 amino acids long. The V and J ends lost 5 bases and 7 bases respectively, with 23 bases between them. Germline CDR1 and CDR2: KGHSH and LQKENI. This chain uses TRBV18 with TRBJ1-2; maybe TRBD1 (6 bases). The TCR was taken from an elderly woman with active or convalescent COVID-19. The specimen was peripheral blood. CDR3 amino acids: CASSSKSRTGPGGYTF. The CDR3 DNA reads as TGTGCCAGCTCATCAAAATCCCGCACAGGGCCGGGTGGCTACACCTTC.